The rows below give T cell receptor beta chains drawn from one sample of a study of T-cell reconstitution after alpha-beta-depleted transplantation in children. TCRdb called the PCR reads again in MiXCR, with one record for every CDR3 protein. The table shows roughly 100,000 distinct CDR3 sequences, with less than 6% occurring only once. The source was PBMCs, mostly from graft donor cells, collected 60 days after TCRalphabeta/CD19-depleted stem cell transplant. The receptor source for this set is a female patient between 2 and 15 years old who had a stem cell transplant for Fanconi anemia, so the T cells may come from the graft donor. Both conserved end residues are part of each CDR3. A D gene is named only where the DNA matches it firmly. Not every row has a clone size; where given, it reads once, few, many or a size class.

J | size | D | length | V | CDR3 | DNA
TRBJ2-1 | many | - | 14 | TRBV5-1 | CASSFGVSYNEQFF | TGCGCCAGCAGCTTTGGGGTTTCCTACAATGAGCAGTTCTTC
TRBJ2-5 | many | TRBD1 | 12 | TRBV25-1 | CASSGDRETQYF | TGTGCCAGCAGTGGGGACAGGGAGACCCAGTACTTC
TRBJ2-2 | many | TRBD1 | 18 | TRBV5-1 | CASSLGQGRISNTGELFF | TGCGCCAGCAGCTTGGGACAGGGGCGAATTTCGAACACCGGGGAGCTGTTTTTT
TRBJ1-3 | many | - | 14 | TRBV29-1 | CSVGYGGSGNTIYF | TGCAGCGTCGGCTACGGTGGCTCTGGAAACACCATATATTTT
TRBJ1-5 | - | - | 14 | TRBV28 | CASSLFGGDQPQHF | TGTGCCAGCAGTTTATTCGGTGGGGATCAGCCCCAGCATTTT
TRBJ2-7 | many | TRBD1 | 16 | TRBV12-3/TRBV12-4 | CASTQGPGTGPYEQYF | TGTGCCAGCACTCAAGGCCCCGGGACAGGGCCCTACGAGCAGTACTTC
TRBJ2-3 | many | - | 14 | TRBV20-1 | CSASVALSRDTQYF | TGCAGTGCTAGCGTAGCGTTATCCCGAGATACGCAGTATTTT
TRBJ2-7 | few | TRBD2 | 16 | TRBV5-1 | CASSLRPSSGTYEQYF | TGCGCCAGCAGCTTACGTCCTTCTAGCGGGACCTACGAGCAGTACTTC
TRBJ2-1 | many | - | 17 | TRBV12-3/TRBV12-4 | CASSLGFGQSSYNEQFF | TGTGCCAGCAGTTTAGGCTTTGGACAGTCCTCCTACAATGAGCAGTTCTTC
TRBJ2-1 | - | TRBD1 | 16 | TRBV6-2/TRBV6-3 | CASSSRRQGEGNEQFF | TGTGCCAGCAGTTCGCGAAGACAGGGGGAGGGGAATGAGCAGTTCTTC
TRBJ2-1 | many | - | 11 | TRBV5-1 | CASSSHNEQFF | TGCGCCAGCAGCTCTCACAATGAGCAGTTCTTC
TRBJ2-3 | many | - | 13 | TRBV27 | CASSRIPTDTQYF | TGTGCCAGCAGTCGGATCCCCACAGATACGCAGTATTTT
TRBJ2-5 | many | - | 15 | TRBV7-9 | CASSLTQWGRETQYF | TGTGCCAGCAGCTTAACCCAGTGGGGGCGAGAGACCCAGTACTTC
TRBJ2-2 | many | - | 13 | TRBV4-2 | CASSHQSTGELFF | TGTGCCAGCAGCCACCAGAGCACCGGGGAGCTGTTTTTT
TRBJ2-7 | many | - | 13 | TRBV5-1 | CASSLGASYEQYF | TGCGCCAGCAGCTTGGGCGCAAGCTACGAGCAGTACTTC
TRBJ2-1 | many | TRBD1 | 19 | TRBV5-1 | CASSLWTGVRRYHYNEQFF | TGCGCCAGCAGCTTGTGGACAGGGGTTCGCAGGTACCACTACAATGAGCAGTTCTTC
TRBJ2-2 | - | - | 15 | TRBV7-3 | CASSLGGLIAGELFF | TGTGCCAGCAGCTTAGGAGGGTTGATTGCCGGGGAGCTGTTTTTT
TRBJ2-7 | many | - | 14 | TRBV12-3/TRBV12-4 | CASSFTGAGYEQYF | TGTGCCAGCAGTTTTACCGGGGCGGGATACGAGCAGTACTTC
TRBJ2-2 | many | TRBD2 | 16 | TRBV10-1 | CASSETSGANTGELFF | TGCGCCAGCAGTGAGACTAGCGGCGCGAACACCGGGGAGCTGTTTTTT
TRBJ2-3 | many | TRBD1 | 16 | TRBV5-1 | CASSFRQGTSTDTQYF | TGCGCCAGCAGTTTCAGACAGGGGACGAGCACAGATACGCAGTATTTT
TRBJ2-2 | many | TRBD2 | 20 | TRBV18 | CASSTVSGPPRGANTGELFF | TGTGCCAGCTCCACCGTAAGCGGGCCCCCGCGGGGGGCGAACACCGGGGAGCTGTTTTTT
TRBJ2-1 | few | TRBD2 | 17 | TRBV7-2 | CASSPSQTSGSYNEQFF | TGTGCCAGCAGCCCCTCCCAGACTAGCGGGTCCTACAATGAGCAGTTCTTC
TRBJ1-5 | many | TRBD1 | 13 | TRBV12-3/TRBV12-4 | CASSLTGGQPQHF | TGTGCCAGCAGTCTGACAGGGGGTCAGCCCCAGCATTTT
TRBJ2-7 | many | TRBD2 | 16 | TRBV20-1 | CSASWYRGLAVYEQYF | TGCAGTGCTAGTTGGTACCGTGGACTAGCTGTCTACGAGCAGTACTTC
TRBJ2-7 | - | TRBD2 | 13 | TRBV5-1 | CASSPSGAYEQYF | TGCGCCAGCAGCCCTAGCGGAGCCTACGAGCAGTACTTC
TRBJ1-2 | few | TRBD1 | 15 | TRBV5-1 | CASSFPNQGAGGYTF | TGCGCCAGCAGCTTCCCAAACCAGGGGGCAGGGGGCTACACCTTC
TRBJ2-2 | few | TRBD2 | 16 | TRBV5-1 | CASSPGLVLGTGELFF | TGCGCCAGCAGCCCCGGACTAGTCTTGGGCACCGGGGAGCTGTTTTTT
TRBJ2-3 | many | - | 14 | TRBV10-3 | CAISGSGSTDTQYF | TGTGCCATCAGTGGGAGCGGGAGCACAGATACGCAGTATTTT
TRBJ2-1 | many | TRBD1 | 13 | TRBV20-1 | CSAEGQGYNEQFF | TGCAGTGCTGAGGGACAGGGCTACAATGAGCAGTTCTTC
TRBJ1-1 | many | - | 13 | TRBV5-1 | CASKTRAGTEAFF | TGCGCCAGCAAAACGAGAGCGGGGACTGAAGCTTTCTTT
TRBJ2-1 | many | - | 14 | TRBV18 | CASSSGSSYNEQFF | TGTGCCAGCTCGAGCGGAAGCTCCTACAATGAGCAGTTCTTC
TRBJ2-1 | many | TRBD1 | 15 | TRBV5-1 | CASSYAGTGHDEQFF | TGCGCCAGCAGCTACGCCGGGACAGGGCACGATGAGCAGTTCTTC
TRBJ2-7 | many | - | 14 | TRBV11-2 | CASSLSDGSYEQYF | TGTGCCAGCAGCTTGTCAGACGGATCCTACGAGCAGTACTTC
TRBJ2-3 | many | - | 12 | TRBV2 | CASSGWADTQYF | TGTGCCAGCAGTGGTTGGGCAGATACGCAGTATTTT
TRBJ2-1 | many | - | 15 | TRBV29-1 | CSVDPDRGGYNEQFF | TGCAGCGTTGACCCCGACAGGGGAGGGTACAATGAGCAGTTCTTC